The 13 T cell receptor beta chains below come from one sample, sequenced in a study of T cell responses to AZD1222 COVID-19 vaccine. Data came from immunoSEQ multiplex PCR; TCRdb stores just in-frame clones and leaves some out. The repertoire holds 120,000 or so clones, with approximately 90% as singletons. Sequencing was performed on peripheral blood, taken on day 0 of AZD1222 vaccination. The origin of the receptors is an adult in good health.

The CDR3 region is CASPSGGGTGELFF. As DNA, the CDR3 is TGTGCCAGCCCAAGCGGGGGTGGCACCGGGGAGCTGTTTTTT. J is TRBJ2-2 and V is TRBV18; 8 bases line up with TRBD2. V trimming: 8 bases; J trimming: 4 bases; junction bases outside the gene matches: 6. Germline V gene data show CDR1 as KGHSH and CDR2 as LQKENI. The length of the CDR3 is 14 residues. The complete variable domain, with remaining parts taken from reference TRBV18 and TRBJ2-2, reads NAGVMQNPRHLVRRRGQEARLRCSPMKGHSHVYWYRQLPEEGLKFMVYLQKENIIDESGMPKERFSAEFPKEGPSILRIQQVVRGDSAAYFCASPSGGGTGELFFGEGSRLTVL.

CDR3 coding DNA: TGTGCCAGCCTTAGAGAGGCCAACACTGAAGCTTTCTTT. Translation gives CASLREANTEAFF. The J gene is TRBJ1-1, the V gene TRBV7-9; D not certain. The CDR3 length is 13 residues. Germline V gene sequence: CDR1 SEHNR, CDR2 FQNEAQ (reference sequence). Trimming left V 8 bases short and J 2 bases short, with 12 bases between.

The chain combines TRBV19 with TRBJ2-1; D gene unclear. There are 11 residues in the CDR3. V shed 1 base and J shed 9 bases, with 4 bases lying between them. Germline-derived CDR1 and CDR2 are LNHDA and SQIVND (reference sequence). CDR3 sequence reads: CASSIASEQFF. The CDR3 DNA is TGTGCCAGTAGTATAGCGAGTGAGCAGTTCTTC.

This clone came up a few times. This chain links TRBV6-5 with TRBJ2-1; no definite D call. The germline V gene has CDR1 MNHEY and CDR2 SVGAGI. Trimming took off 6 bases at V and 4 bases at J, with 16 bases between the two ends. The CDR3 has 15 amino acids. In DNA, the CDR3 is TGTGCCAGCAGCCGGCCTCAACTGGGGTACAATGAGCAGTTCTTC. Its protein is CASSRPQLGYNEQFF.

The J gene is TRBJ1-2, the V gene TRBV5-6; no firm D call. The V and J ends lost 5 bases and 4 bases respectively, with 18 bases between them. This CDR3 region has 15 residues. In germline, CDR1 is SGHDT, CDR2 YYEEEE. The CDR3 here is CASRSSAGALYGYTF. Written as DNA, the CDR3 is TGTGCCAGCAGATCCAGTGCCGGTGCCCTCTATGGCTACACCTTC. Drawing the rest from reference TRBV5-6 and TRBJ1-2, the complete variable domain is DAGVTQSPTHLIKTRGQQVTLRCSPKSGHDTVSWYQQALGQGPQFIFQYYEEEERQRGNFPDRFSGHQFPNYSSELNVNALLLGDSALYLCASRSSAGALYGYTFGSGTRLTVV.

The V call is TRBV6-5, the J call TRBJ2-1; D is perhaps TRBD1 or TRBD2 (5 bases each). V lost 4 bases and J lost 10, with 8 bases in between. The CDR3 is made up of 11 amino acids. Per germline, CDR1 MNHEY and CDR2 SVGAGI. Here the CDR3 reads CASSSGREQFF. The CDR3 DNA reads TGTGCCAGCAGTTCGGGACGAGAGCAGTTCTTC.

The chain has TRBV24-1 and TRBJ1-1, with D possibly matching TRBD1 (5 bases). The CDR3 is made up of 11 amino acids. Germline loops: CDR1 KGHDR, CDR2 SFDVKD. Trimming left V 8 bases short and J 7 bases short, with 10 bases between. The CDR3 sequence is CATMGEDEAFF. The DNA for the CDR3 is TGTGCCACCATGGGGGAAGATGAAGCTTTCTTT.

This sequence joins TRBV4-3 and TRBJ2-3; tentatively, D is TRBD1 (7 bases). From germline, CDR1 is LGHNA and CDR2 YSLEER. The CDR3 loop spans 15 amino acids. V gave up 1 base and J gave up 6 bases, with 14 bases separating them. The CDR3 DNA follows: TGCGCCAGCAGCCAAGGCAGGGGGGCAAGTGATACGCAGTATTTT. Amino acids: CASSQGRGASDTQYF.

This chain uses TRBV19 with TRBJ2-5, with 10 bases that match TRBD2. This CDR3 is 16 amino acids long. V dropped 4 bases and J dropped 5; count of bases not matched to a gene: 10. Germline V gene sequence: CDR1 LNHDA, CDR2 SQIVND (reference sequence). The chain's CDR3 is CASSKKRGGPMETQYF. The CDR3 nucleotides are TGTGCCAGTAGTAAAAAGCGGGGGGGCCCGATGGAGACCCAGTACTTC.

The chain couples TRBV5-1 to TRBJ1-4; TRBD1 agrees at 9 bases. CDR1 is SGHRS and CDR2 is YFSETQ in the germline V gene. V shed 4 bases and J 8 bases; nucleotides not matched to a gene: 6. There are 14 residues in the CDR3. DNA for the CDR3: TGCGCCAGCAGCCCGGGACAGGGTGCCGAAAAACTGTTTTTT. Its translation is CASSPGQGAEKLFF.

This clone has a single count. The rearrangement uses TRBV9 and TRBJ1-4; tentative D call: TRBD1 (6 bases). The germline V and J ends were trimmed by 0 bases and 6 bases, with 12 bases remaining between them. This CDR3 region has 15 residues. CDR1 SGDLS and CDR2 YYNGEE come from the germline V gene. The CDR3 DNA follows: TGTGCCAGCAGCGTAGGAGGTTCAGGGGATGAAAAACTGTTTTTT. This gives the protein CASSVGGSGDEKLFF.

The V and J genes are TRBV28 and TRBJ1-5; D unresolved. CDR3 size: 15 residues. Germline lookup yields CDR1 MDHEN and CDR2 SYDVKM. The germline V and J ends were trimmed by 1 base and 1 base, with 8 bases remaining between them. The CDR3 coding sequence is TGTGCCAGCAGTTTATTGAGGCGGAGCAATCAGCCCCAGCATTTT. This gives the protein CASSLLRRSNQPQHF.

The chain has TRBV28 and TRBJ1-1; 7 nucleotides line up with TRBD1. After removal of 2 bases from V and 3 bases from J, the junction contained 0 bases not matched to a gene. Per germline, CDR1 MDHEN and CDR2 SYDVKM. The CDR3 totals 13 residues. The CDR3 DNA reads as TGTGCCAGCAGTTTAGGGACAGACACTGAAGCTTTCTTT. Amino acids: CASSLGTDTEAFF.